These 4 T cell receptor beta chains came from one sample sequenced in a study of blood T cells in healthy people across ages. A second PCR, run for roughly 7 to 12 cycles, used a sample-barcoded 5' primer plus a J-beta primer mix. TCRdb re-analysed the 5' RACE reads in MiXCR, keeping a single row per CDR3 protein. The profile shows around 1.7 million distinct CDR3 sequences, over 25% of them singletons. The sample consisted of blood. These receptors came from a woman in her twenties or thirties in good health.

This clonotype was observed a handful of times. The chain links TRBV5-1 to TRBJ1-4; the D gene is possibly TRBD1 (5 bases). Trimming stripped 0 bases from V and 2 bases from J, with 11 bases between. The CDR3 runs 16 residues. The germline CDR1 and CDR2 sequences are SGHRS and YFSETQ. CDR3 coding DNA: TGCGCCAGCAGCTTGGCCACAGGCAGGACTAATGAAAAACTGTTTTTT. It translates to CASSLATGRTNEKLFF.

In this sample, this clonotype turned up a few times. At one end the junction does not follow the germline gene, possibly because of a read error. This chain uses TRBV12-5 with TRBJ1-1; the D gene is possibly TRBD1 (6 bases). The CDR3 runs 13 residues. Germline loops: CDR1 LGHNT, CDR2 FRNRAP. The CDR3 sequence is CASGLEWTAEAFF. In DNA, the CDR3 is TGCGCTAGTGGTTTGGAATGGACAGCCGAAGCTTTCTTT.

The J gene is TRBJ1-1, the V gene TRBV11-1; TRBD1 matches 10 bases. After removal of 4 bases from V and 11 bases from J, the junction contained 10 bases not matched to a gene. Germline CDR1 is SGHAT and CDR2 is FQDESV (reference sequence). The CDR3 has 14 amino acids. The CDR3 sequence is CASSWDGTGDAAFF. DNA for the CDR3: TGTGCCAGCAGCTGGGATGGGACAGGGGACGCCGCTTTCTTT.

The chain couples TRBV3-1 to TRBJ2-3; TRBD2 aligns across 7 bases. Germline lookup yields CDR1 LGHDT and CDR2 YNNKEL (reference sequence). The CDR3 totals 14 residues. V was clipped by 3 bases and J by 6 bases; unmatched bases: 6. The CDR3 DNA reads TGTGCCAGCAGCCAGCTCCCCGGGGGGGATACGCAGTATTTT. This encodes CASSQLPGGDTQYF.